The 12 T cell receptor beta chains listed next were all sequenced from one sample in a study of blood T cell repertoires in COVID-19. Here immunoSEQ multiplex PCR was the method, and the copy in TCRdb shows in-frame clones only, minus some. The table has 70,000 to 85,000 clones, about four fifths seen once. The specimen sequenced was peripheral blood. Receptors originate from a human donor in a cohort sampled during active COVID-19.

The CDR3 nucleotides are TGTGCCAGTAGTATAGGGCGAGGGCTGAACACTGAAGCTTTCTTT. Translated: CASSIGRGLNTEAFF. The chain employs TRBV19 and TRBJ1-1; D remains ambiguous. CDR3 size: 15 residues. Trimming stripped 1 base from V and 0 bases from J, with 9 bases between. Germline values: CDR1 LNHDA, CDR2 SQIVND (reference sequence).

The chain carries TRBV5-1 and TRBJ2-5; TRBD2 aligns across 8 bases. The CDR3 contains 15 residues. Germline CDR1 SGHRS, CDR2 YFSETQ. V shed 0 bases and J 4 bases; nucleotides not matched to a gene: 5. CDR3 coding DNA: TGCGCCAGCAGCTTGGGAGCGCTAGCGGGAGAGACCCAGTACTTC. The encoded protein is CASSLGALAGETQYF.

This chain uses TRBV7-2 with TRBJ2-7; TRBD1 might be the D (7 bases). Trimming took off 0 bases at V and 0 bases at J, with 15 bases between the two ends. The CDR3 is 17 residues long. Germline V gene data show CDR1 as SGHTA and CDR2 as FQGNSA. CDR3 sequence: CASSLAGQGGSSYEQYF. The CDR3 coding sequence is TGTGCCAGCAGCTTAGCGGGGCAGGGGGGAAGCTCCTACGAGCAGTACTTC.

The chain links TRBV7-3 to TRBJ2-5, with TRBD2 identical over 12 bases. This CDR3 comprises 16 residues. Germline V gives CDR1 SGHTA, CDR2 FQGTGA. V gave up 5 bases and J gave up 5 bases; unmatched junction bases: 9. In DNA form, the CDR3 reads TGTGCCAGCAGCCTCGGGACTAGCGGGTACTCGGAGACCCAGTACTTC. It yields the protein CASSLGTSGYSETQYF.

The CDR3 sequence is CASSQSSRALGTQYF. The CDR3 region has the DNA TGCGCCAGCAGTCAATCGTCGAGGGCGCTAGGGACCCAGTACTTC. The chain couples TRBV23-1 to TRBJ2-5, with a possible D match to TRBD2 (5 bases). TRBV23-1 is identified as an open reading frame with a role that is uncertain. Trimming removed 0 bases from V and 7 bases from J, with 15 bases in between. The length of the CDR3 is 15 residues.

DNA for the CDR3: TGTGCCACCAGCAGAGATTTGGGACAGGGGATCTACGAGCAGTACTTC. This codes for CATSRDLGQGIYEQYF. The V and J genes are TRBV15 and TRBJ2-7; TRBD1 matches 10 bases. Germline lookup yields CDR1 LNHNV and CDR2 YYDKDF (reference sequence). The CDR3 runs to 16 residues. Trimming cost V 0 bases and J 3 bases; bases outside gene matches: 5.

The chain joins TRBV7-9 to TRBJ2-1, with TRBD1 matching over 9 bases. In germline, CDR1 is SEHNR, CDR2 FQNEAQ (reference sequence). This CDR3 has 17 amino acids. The junction had 10 bases not matched to a gene; V was cut back by 5 bases and J by 2 bases. The CDR3 DNA is TGTGCCAGCAGCATCAGCACCGGACAGGGGACCTACAATGAGCAGTTCTTC. Translation gives CASSISTGQGTYNEQFF.

The V and J genes are TRBV5-8 and TRBJ1-1; no firm D call. Trimming took off 1 base at V and 1 base at J, with 5 bases between the two ends. The CDR3 spans 13 residues. In germline, CDR1 is SGHTS, CDR2 YDEGEE. In DNA form, the CDR3 reads TGTGCCAGCAGCTTGACATCGAACACTGAAGCTTTCTTT. It codes for CASSLTSNTEAFF.

This clone came up a few times. The chain combines TRBV6-5 with TRBJ2-7; 9 bases align to TRBD1. J lost 3 bases, V lost 8 bases, and 8 bases had no gene match. In germline, CDR1 is MNHEY, CDR2 SVGAGI. The CDR3 runs 14 residues. DNA for the CDR3: TGTGCCAGCGCGTTGGGACAGGGCATCTACGAGCAGTACTTC. Protein product: CASALGQGIYEQYF.

This clone appeared once. The chain employs TRBV2 and TRBJ2-5; 9 bases match TRBD1. This CDR3 comprises 14 residues. The V gene end was trimmed by 6 bases and the J gene end by 5 bases; junction bases not matched to a gene: 7. Germline CDR1 reads SNHLY; CDR2 reads FYNNEI. The CDR3 bases are TGTGCCAGCAGGCCTACAGGGGGCGTGGAGACCCAGTACTTC. Residues: CASRPTGGVETQYF.

This clone showed up just a few times. This chain links TRBV9 with TRBJ1-1, with 9 nucleotides matching TRBD1. Per the germline V gene, CDR1 is SGDLS and CDR2 is YYNGEE. The CDR3 has 14 amino acids. The V segment lost 3 bases and the J segment 3 bases; nucleotides outside the gene matches: 3. CDR3 in amino acids: CASSGDRGDTEAFF. CDR3 DNA sequence: TGTGCCAGCAGCGGAGACAGGGGGGACACTGAAGCTTTCTTT.

The CDR3 sequence: CASSLASGATRSTGELFF. CDR3 in DNA: TGCGCCAGCAGCTTGGCCTCAGGGGCAACGCGAAGCACCGGGGAGCTGTTTTTT. The chain is built from TRBV5-1 and TRBJ2-2; D possibly corresponds to TRBD1 (6 bases). The CDR3 runs 18 residues. V lost 0 bases and J 4 bases, leaving 19 bases between the germline ends. From germline, CDR1 is SGHRS and CDR2 YFSETQ.